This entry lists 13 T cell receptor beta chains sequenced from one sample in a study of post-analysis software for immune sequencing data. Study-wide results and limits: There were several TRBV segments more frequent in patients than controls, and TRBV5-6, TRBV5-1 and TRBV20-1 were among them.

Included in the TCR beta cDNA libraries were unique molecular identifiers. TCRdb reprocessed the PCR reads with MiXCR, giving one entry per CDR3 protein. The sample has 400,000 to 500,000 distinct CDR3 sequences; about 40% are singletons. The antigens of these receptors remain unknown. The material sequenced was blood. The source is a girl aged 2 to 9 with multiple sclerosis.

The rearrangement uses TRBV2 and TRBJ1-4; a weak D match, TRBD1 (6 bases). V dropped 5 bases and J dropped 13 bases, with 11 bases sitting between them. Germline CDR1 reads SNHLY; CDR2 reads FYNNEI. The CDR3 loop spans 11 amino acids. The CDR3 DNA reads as TGTGCCAGCAGTCGACAGGAACTACTGTTTTTT. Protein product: CASSRQELLFF.

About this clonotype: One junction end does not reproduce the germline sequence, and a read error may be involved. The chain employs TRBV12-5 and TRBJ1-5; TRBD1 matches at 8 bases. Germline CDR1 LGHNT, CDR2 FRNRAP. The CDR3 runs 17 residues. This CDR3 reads CASGPSRGLRSNQPQHF. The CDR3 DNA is TGTGCTAGTGGTCCATCCAGGGGGCTGAGGAGCAATCAACCCCAGCATTTT.

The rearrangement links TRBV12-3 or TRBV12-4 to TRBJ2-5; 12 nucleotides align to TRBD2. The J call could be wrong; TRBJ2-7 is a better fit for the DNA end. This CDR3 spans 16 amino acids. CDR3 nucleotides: TGTGCCAGCAGTCCTGAGGCCCTAGCGGGAGGGTACGAGCAGTACTTC. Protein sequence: CASSPEALAGGYEQYF.

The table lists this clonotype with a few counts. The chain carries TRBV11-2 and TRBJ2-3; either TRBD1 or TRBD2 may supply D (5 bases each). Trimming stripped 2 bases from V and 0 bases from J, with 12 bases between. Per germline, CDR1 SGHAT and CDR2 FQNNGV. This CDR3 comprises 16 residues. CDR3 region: CASSLQGRGSTDTQYF. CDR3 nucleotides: TGTGCCAGCAGCTTACAGGGTCGGGGAAGCACAGATACGCAGTATTTT.

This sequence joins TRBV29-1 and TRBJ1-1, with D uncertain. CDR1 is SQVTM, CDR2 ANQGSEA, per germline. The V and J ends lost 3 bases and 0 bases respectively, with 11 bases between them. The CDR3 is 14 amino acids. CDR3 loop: CSVEAGRVNTEAFF. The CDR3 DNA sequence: TGCAGCGTTGAGGCGGGGAGAGTGAACACTGAAGCTTTCTTT.

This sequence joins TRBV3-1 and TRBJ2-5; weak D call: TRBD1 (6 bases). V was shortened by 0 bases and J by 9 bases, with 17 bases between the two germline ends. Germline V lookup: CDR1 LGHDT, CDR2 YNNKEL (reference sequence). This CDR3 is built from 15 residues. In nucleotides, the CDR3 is TGTGCCAGCAGCCAAGATTCAGGGGACGAAAGGGCCCAGTACTTC. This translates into CASSQDSGDERAQYF.

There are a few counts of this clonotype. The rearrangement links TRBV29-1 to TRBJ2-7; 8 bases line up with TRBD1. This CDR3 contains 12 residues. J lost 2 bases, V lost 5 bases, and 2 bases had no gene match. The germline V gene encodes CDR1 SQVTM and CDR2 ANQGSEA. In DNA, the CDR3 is TGCAGCGTTCTGGGACAGGCCTACGAGCAGTACTTC. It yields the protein CSVLGQAYEQYF.

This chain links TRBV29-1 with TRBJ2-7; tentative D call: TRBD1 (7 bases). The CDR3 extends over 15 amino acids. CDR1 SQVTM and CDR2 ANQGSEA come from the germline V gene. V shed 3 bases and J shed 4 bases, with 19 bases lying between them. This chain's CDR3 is CSVDQTGVGGYEQYF. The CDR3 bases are TGCAGCGTTGACCAAACAGGGGTGGGAGGATACGAGCAGTACTTC.

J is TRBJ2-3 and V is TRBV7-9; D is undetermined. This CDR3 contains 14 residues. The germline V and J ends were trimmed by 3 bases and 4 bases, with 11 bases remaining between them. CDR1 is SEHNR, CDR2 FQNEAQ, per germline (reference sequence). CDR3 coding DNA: TGTGCCAGCAGCTTGGGTGGGTCCGCAGATACGCAGTATTTT. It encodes CASSLGGSADTQYF.

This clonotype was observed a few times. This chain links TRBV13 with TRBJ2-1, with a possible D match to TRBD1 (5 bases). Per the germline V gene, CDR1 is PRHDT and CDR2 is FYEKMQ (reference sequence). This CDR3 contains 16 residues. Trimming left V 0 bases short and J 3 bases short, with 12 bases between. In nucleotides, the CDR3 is TGTGCCAGCAGCTTAGGCCCAGGGCAGATCTACAATGAGCAGTTCTTC. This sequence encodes CASSLGPGQIYNEQFF.

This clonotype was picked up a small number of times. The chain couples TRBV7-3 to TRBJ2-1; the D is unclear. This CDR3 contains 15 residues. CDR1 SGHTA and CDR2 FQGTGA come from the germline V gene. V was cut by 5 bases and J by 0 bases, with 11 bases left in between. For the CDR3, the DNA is TGTGCCAGCAGCCCGAGACCCAGCTCCTACAATGAGCAGTTCTTC. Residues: CASSPRPSSYNEQFF.

The CDR3 here is CASSLLEPNEKLFF. The CDR3 nucleotides read TGTGCCAGCAGCTTATTAGAACCAAATGAAAAACTGTTTTTT. The chain uses TRBV7-9 and TRBJ1-4; D not resolved. CDR3 length: 14 amino acids. V lost 2 bases and J lost 5, with 9 bases in between. Germline V gene sequence: CDR1 SEHNR, CDR2 FQNEAQ (reference sequence). The full variable domain, in which reference TRBV7-9 and TRBJ1-4 provide the parts outside the CDR3, is DTGVSQNPRHKITKRGQNVTFRCDPISEHNRLYWYRQTLGQGPEFLTYFQNEAQLEKSRLLSDRFSAERPKGSFSTLEIQRTEQGDSAMYLCASSLLEPNEKLFFGSGTQLSVL.

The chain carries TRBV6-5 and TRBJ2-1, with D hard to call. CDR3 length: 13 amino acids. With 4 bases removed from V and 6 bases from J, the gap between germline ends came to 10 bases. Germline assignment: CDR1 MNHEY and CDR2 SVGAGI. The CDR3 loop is CASSLGRANEQFF. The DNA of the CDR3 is TGTGCCAGCAGTTTGGGTCGGGCCAATGAGCAGTTCTTC.